A selection of T cell receptor beta chains follows, all from one sample in a study of Ad26.COV2.S vaccination and SARS-CoV-2 variants. TCRdb keeps only in-frame clones here, not all; method: immunoSEQ multiplex PCR. The sample lists roughly 400,000 clones, approximately 90% seen once, with more than 1.5% in the top ten. Here the sequenced sample was peripheral blood, taken in a trial of Ad26.COV2.S vaccine versus placebo. The source is a person between 18 and 60 years old who received the Ad26.COV2.S COVID-19 vaccine or a placebo. Both conserved end residues are part of each CDR3. The order of the fields is CDR3 protein, CDR3 DNA, D gene, V gene, clone size, J gene. A D gene is named only where the DNA matches it firmly. Clone size, where shown, is once, few, many, or a class for clones that have expanded.

cdr3_aa: CSARGLAAEYF
cdr3_nt: TGCAGTGCTAGGGGACTAGCGGCGGAGTACTTC
d_call: TRBD2
v_call: TRBV20-1
clone_size: .
j_call: TRBJ2-7

cdr3_aa: CASSLDPDRRNGYTF
cdr3_nt: TGTGCTAGCAGCTTAGACCCCGACAGGAGGAATGGCTACACCTTC
d_call: .
v_call: TRBV7-7
clone_size: .
j_call: TRBJ1-2

cdr3_aa: CASSSGGNEQFF
cdr3_nt: TGTGCCAGTAGTAGTGGGGGGAATGAGCAGTTCTTC
d_call: .
v_call: TRBV19
clone_size: .
j_call: TRBJ2-1

cdr3_aa: CASSPIGNWGQPGSPLHF
cdr3_nt: TGTGCCAGCAGCCCTATAGGGAATTGGGGCCAGCCCGGCTCACCCCTCCACTTT
d_call: .
v_call: TRBV28
clone_size: .
j_call: TRBJ1-6

cdr3_aa: CASSIGGKGVGEQYF
cdr3_nt: TGTGCCAGTAGTATTGGGGGAAAGGGTGTGGGCGAGCAGTACTTC
d_call: .
v_call: TRBV19
clone_size: .
j_call: TRBJ2-7

cdr3_aa: CASSLEPTGGTEAFF
cdr3_nt: TGTGCCAGCAGCTTAGAACCCACAGGGGGCACTGAAGCTTTCTTT
d_call: TRBD1
v_call: TRBV13
clone_size: once
j_call: TRBJ1-1

cdr3_aa: CASSIEEGQETQYF
cdr3_nt: TGTGCCAGTAGTATAGAGGAGGGCCAGGAGACCCAGTACTTC
d_call: .
v_call: TRBV19
clone_size: few
j_call: TRBJ2-5

cdr3_aa: CASSIRQETYGYTF
cdr3_nt: TGTGCCAGTAGTATCCGGCAGGAGACCTATGGCTACACCTTC
d_call: .
v_call: TRBV19
clone_size: .
j_call: TRBJ1-2

cdr3_aa: CSASRGGSSYNSPLHF
cdr3_nt: TGCAGTGCTAGTCGGGGGGGGAGCTCCTATAATTCACCCCTCCACTTT
d_call: .
v_call: TRBV20-1
clone_size: .
j_call: TRBJ1-6

cdr3_aa: CASSYLGTGGVRAKNQPQHF
cdr3_nt: TGTGCCAGCAGTTACCTAGGGACAGGGGGCGTCCGGGCAAAAAATCAGCCCCAGCATTTT
d_call: TRBD1
v_call: TRBV6-2/TRBV6-3
clone_size: .
j_call: TRBJ1-5

cdr3_aa: CASSMGRNEQYF
cdr3_nt: TGTGCCAGTAGTATGGGGCGGAACGAGCAGTACTTC
d_call: .
v_call: TRBV19
clone_size: .
j_call: TRBJ2-7

cdr3_aa: CASSPLDRAVGELFF
cdr3_nt: TGTGCCAGCAGCCCCCTTGACAGGGCGGTCGGGGAGCTGTTTTTT
d_call: TRBD1
v_call: TRBV5-4
clone_size: few
j_call: TRBJ2-2

cdr3_aa: CASSQDPAQPQHF
cdr3_nt: TGTGCCAGCAGCCAAGATCCGGCTCAGCCCCAGCATTTT
d_call: .
v_call: TRBV14
clone_size: .
j_call: TRBJ1-5

cdr3_aa: CASSRDRVNYEQYF
cdr3_nt: TGTGCCAGTAGTAGGGACAGGGTTAATTACGAGCAGTACTTC
d_call: TRBD1
v_call: TRBV19
clone_size: .
j_call: TRBJ2-7

cdr3_aa: CASSALGLAGINEQFF
cdr3_nt: TGTGCCAGCAGCGCGCTAGGACTAGCGGGGATCAATGAGCAGTTCTTC
d_call: TRBD2
v_call: TRBV9
clone_size: .
j_call: TRBJ2-1

cdr3_aa: CASSLATGGFYEQYF
cdr3_nt: TGTGCCAGCAGTTTGGCCACAGGGGGCTTCTACGAGCAGTACTTC
d_call: TRBD1
v_call: TRBV27
clone_size: once
j_call: TRBJ2-7

cdr3_aa: CASSPGPKTQYF
cdr3_nt: TGTGCCAGCAGTCCAGGACCGAAGACCCAGTACTTC
d_call: .
v_call: TRBV12-3/TRBV12-4
clone_size: .
j_call: TRBJ2-5

cdr3_aa: CASRQDTRTDTQYF
cdr3_nt: TGTGCCAGCAGACAAGACACTCGCACAGATACGCAGTATTTT
d_call: .
v_call: TRBV6-5
clone_size: .
j_call: TRBJ2-3

cdr3_aa: CASSPPPPSRGNQPQHF
cdr3_nt: TGTGCCAGTAGTCCCCCCCCTCCATCCCGTGGCAATCAGCCCCAGCATTTT
d_call: .
v_call: TRBV19
clone_size: .
j_call: TRBJ1-5

cdr3_aa: CSVAGDSFEFEFAEAFF
cdr3_nt: TGCAGCGTTGCGGGAGACAGTTTCGAGTTTGAATTCGCTGAAGCTTTCTTT
d_call: .
v_call: TRBV29-1
clone_size: .
j_call: TRBJ1-1

cdr3_aa: CASSPLFIGGVHNEQYF
cdr3_nt: TGTGCCAGCAGCCCACTTTTTATAGGGGGGGTTCACAACGAGCAGTACTTC
d_call: .
v_call: TRBV7-2
clone_size: .
j_call: TRBJ2-7

cdr3_aa: CASSLGGLNTEAFF
cdr3_nt: TGTGCCAGCAGTTTGGGGGGGCTGAACACTGAAGCTTTCTTT
d_call: .
v_call: TRBV27
clone_size: .
j_call: TRBJ1-1

cdr3_aa: CASSQQYTIYEQFF
cdr3_nt: TGTGCCAGCAGCCAACAGTACACCATTTATGAGCAGTTCTTC
d_call: .
v_call: TRBV7-2
clone_size: .
j_call: TRBJ2-1

cdr3_aa: CASSAPTGPHYEQYF
cdr3_nt: TGCGCCAGCAGCGCACCGACAGGACCCCACTACGAGCAGTACTTC
d_call: .
v_call: TRBV5-1
clone_size: .
j_call: TRBJ2-7

cdr3_aa: CASSVGREKLFF
cdr3_nt: TGTGCCAGTAGTGTCGGACGTGAAAAACTGTTTTTT
d_call: .
v_call: TRBV19
clone_size: few
j_call: TRBJ1-4

cdr3_aa: CASSRYAKEETQYF
cdr3_nt: TGTGCCAGCAGTCGTTACGCAAAAGAAGAGACCCAGTACTTC
d_call: .
v_call: TRBV2
clone_size: .
j_call: TRBJ2-5

cdr3_aa: CASSTLRGDNYEQYF
cdr3_nt: TGTGCCAGCAGTACCTTGAGGGGGGATAATTACGAGCAGTACTTC
d_call: .
v_call: TRBV6-5
clone_size: once
j_call: TRBJ2-7

cdr3_aa: CASSLVAGFGNEQFF
cdr3_nt: TGTGCCAGCAGCTTAGTAGCGGGATTCGGGAATGAGCAGTTCTTC
d_call: TRBD2
v_call: TRBV7-8
clone_size: .
j_call: TRBJ2-1

cdr3_aa: CASSQDHDKENTEAFF
cdr3_nt: TGCGCCAGCAGCCAAGATCATGACAAGGAGAACACTGAAGCTTTCTTT
d_call: .
v_call: TRBV4-3
clone_size: .
j_call: TRBJ1-1

cdr3_aa: CATSRDQGTTNEKLFF
cdr3_nt: TGTGCCACCAGCAGAGATCAGGGGACGACTAATGAAAAACTGTTTTTT
d_call: .
v_call: TRBV15
clone_size: .
j_call: TRBJ1-4

cdr3_aa: CAWSVQRTSGGGTGELFF
cdr3_nt: TGTGCCTGGAGTGTACAGCGGACTAGCGGGGGGGGCACCGGGGAGCTGTTTTTT
d_call: TRBD2
v_call: TRBV30
clone_size: .
j_call: TRBJ2-2

cdr3_aa: CASSMGQGVGYTF
cdr3_nt: TGTGCCAGTAGTATGGGACAGGGTGTTGGCTACACCTTC
d_call: TRBD1
v_call: TRBV19
clone_size: once
j_call: TRBJ1-2

cdr3_aa: CASSENRRGRETQYF
cdr3_nt: TGCGCCAGCAGTGAAAACCGGAGGGGAAGGGAGACCCAGTACTTC
d_call: .
v_call: TRBV10-1
clone_size: .
j_call: TRBJ2-5

cdr3_aa: CASSYFRDRGAKLFF
cdr3_nt: TGTGCCAGCAGTTACTTCCGGGACAGGGGGGCAAAACTGTTTTTT
d_call: TRBD1
v_call: TRBV6-5
clone_size: .
j_call: TRBJ1-4

cdr3_aa: CASSPRQGAGMGTQYF
cdr3_nt: TGTGCCAGTAGTCCACGACAGGGTGCGGGGATGGGGACCCAGTACTTC
d_call: .
v_call: TRBV19
clone_size: once
j_call: TRBJ2-5

cdr3_aa: CASSQEASGGTWTGELFF
cdr3_nt: TGCGCCAGCAGCCAAGAGGCTAGCGGGGGGACATGGACCGGGGAGCTGTTTTTT
d_call: TRBD2
v_call: TRBV4-3
clone_size: .
j_call: TRBJ2-2

cdr3_aa: CASSPGWLVTEAFF
cdr3_nt: TGTGCCAGTAGTCCAGGGTGGCTCGTCACTGAAGCTTTCTTT
d_call: .
v_call: TRBV19
clone_size: .
j_call: TRBJ1-1

cdr3_aa: CASSPGRDNSPLHF
cdr3_nt: TGTGCCAGCTCACCCGGCAGGGACAATTCACCCCTCCACTTT
d_call: .
v_call: TRBV18
clone_size: .
j_call: TRBJ1-6

cdr3_aa: CASSLVPGGRITSQSIQYF
cdr3_nt: TGTGCCAGCAGCTTGGTCCCAGGGGGGCGCATTACCTCCCAAAGCATTCAGTACTTC
d_call: .
v_call: TRBV5-8
clone_size: .
j_call: TRBJ2-4

cdr3_aa: CASSSPLTVANYGYTF
cdr3_nt: TGTGCCAGCAGTTCCCCCCTGACGGTCGCTAACTATGGCTACACCTTC
d_call: .
v_call: TRBV5-4
clone_size: .
j_call: TRBJ1-2

cdr3_aa: CASSRGTGQETQYF
cdr3_nt: TGTGCCAGCAGTCGGGGGACAGGGCAAGAGACCCAGTACTTC
d_call: TRBD1
v_call: TRBV27
clone_size: .
j_call: TRBJ2-5

cdr3_aa: CASSDADRGTNEKLFF
cdr3_nt: TGTGCCAGCAGTGATGCCGACAGGGGAACTAATGAAAAACTGTTTTTT
d_call: TRBD1
v_call: TRBV6-1
clone_size: .
j_call: TRBJ1-4

cdr3_aa: CASSLGVYEQYF
cdr3_nt: TGTGCCAGCAGCTTGGGAGTCTACGAGCAGTACTTC
d_call: .
v_call: TRBV5-6
clone_size: .
j_call: TRBJ2-7

cdr3_aa: CASFFPPTQYF
cdr3_nt: TGTGCCAGCTTTTTCCCTCCGACCCAGTACTTC
d_call: .
v_call: TRBV12-3/TRBV12-4
clone_size: once
j_call: TRBJ2-5

cdr3_aa: CASSFAGGAFF
cdr3_nt: TGTGCCAGCAGCTTTGCAGGGGGAGCTTTCTTT
d_call: TRBD1
v_call: TRBV11-2
clone_size: .
j_call: TRBJ1-1

cdr3_aa: CASSLNRDRASYEQYF
cdr3_nt: TGTGCCAGCAGTTTAAACCGGGACAGGGCGTCTTACGAGCAGTACTTC
d_call: TRBD1
v_call: TRBV6-2/TRBV6-3
clone_size: .
j_call: TRBJ2-7

cdr3_aa: CASSQDRQVSPRYGYTF
cdr3_nt: TGCGCCAGCAGCCAAGATCGACAGGTCTCACCCCGCTATGGCTACACCTTC
d_call: .
v_call: TRBV4-3
clone_size: .
j_call: TRBJ1-2

cdr3_aa: CASSSRGGTSYEQYF
cdr3_nt: TGTGCCAGCAGTAGTCGGGGGGGAACCTCCTACGAGCAGTACTTC
d_call: TRBD2
v_call: TRBV27
clone_size: .
j_call: TRBJ2-7

cdr3_aa: CASSFSGTLAQYF
cdr3_nt: TGTGCCAGCAGTTTCTCCGGGACTTTAGCGCAGTATTTT
d_call: .
v_call: TRBV27
clone_size: .
j_call: TRBJ2-3

cdr3_aa: CSVVPGVGNQPQHF
cdr3_nt: TGCAGCGTTGTTCCAGGGGTTGGAAATCAGCCCCAGCATTTT
d_call: .
v_call: TRBV29-1
clone_size: .
j_call: TRBJ1-5

cdr3_aa: CASSLGNTEAFF
cdr3_nt: TGTGCCAGTAGTCTAGGGAACACTGAAGCTTTCTTT
d_call: .
v_call: TRBV19
clone_size: .
j_call: TRBJ1-1

cdr3_aa: CASSPPGGGNYEQYF
cdr3_nt: TGTGCCAGCAGCCCCCCCGGAGGGGGAAACTACGAGCAGTACTTC
d_call: .
v_call: TRBV28
clone_size: .
j_call: TRBJ2-7

cdr3_aa: CASSYPLYEQYF
cdr3_nt: TGTGCCAGCAGTTACCCCCTCTACGAGCAGTACTTC
d_call: .
v_call: TRBV6-2/TRBV6-3
clone_size: once
j_call: TRBJ2-7

cdr3_aa: CASSAQLGSGLSPLHF
cdr3_nt: TGTGCCAGCAGTGCTCAATTGGGGTCTGGGCTCTCACCCCTCCACTTT
d_call: .
v_call: TRBV6-1
clone_size: .
j_call: TRBJ1-6

cdr3_aa: CASSLGRGNTEAFF
cdr3_nt: TGTGCCAGCAGCTTGGGGCGGGGGAACACTGAAGCTTTCTTT
d_call: .
v_call: TRBV5-5
clone_size: once
j_call: TRBJ1-1

cdr3_aa: CASSYEDRLNTEAFF
cdr3_nt: TGTGCCAGCAGTTACGAGGACCGATTAAACACTGAAGCTTTCTTT
d_call: .
v_call: TRBV6-6
clone_size: .
j_call: TRBJ1-1

cdr3_aa: CASSTTGAWGETQYF
cdr3_nt: TGCGCCAGCAGCACAACAGGGGCCTGGGGGGAGACCCAGTACTTC
d_call: TRBD1
v_call: TRBV5-1
clone_size: .
j_call: TRBJ2-5

cdr3_aa: CASSSYPRTGNNGYTF
cdr3_nt: TGTGCCAGCAGTTCCTACCCCCGGACAGGGAACAATGGCTACACCTTC
d_call: TRBD1
v_call: TRBV28
clone_size: .
j_call: TRBJ1-2

cdr3_aa: CASTIKAGVTGELFF
cdr3_nt: TGTGCCAGTACCATCAAAGCGGGGGTCACCGGGGAGCTGTTTTTT
d_call: TRBD2
v_call: TRBV19
clone_size: .
j_call: TRBJ2-2

cdr3_aa: CASSVTGMNTEAFF
cdr3_nt: TGTGCCAGCAGCGTGACAGGGATGAACACTGAAGCTTTCTTT
d_call: TRBD1
v_call: TRBV5-6
clone_size: .
j_call: TRBJ1-1